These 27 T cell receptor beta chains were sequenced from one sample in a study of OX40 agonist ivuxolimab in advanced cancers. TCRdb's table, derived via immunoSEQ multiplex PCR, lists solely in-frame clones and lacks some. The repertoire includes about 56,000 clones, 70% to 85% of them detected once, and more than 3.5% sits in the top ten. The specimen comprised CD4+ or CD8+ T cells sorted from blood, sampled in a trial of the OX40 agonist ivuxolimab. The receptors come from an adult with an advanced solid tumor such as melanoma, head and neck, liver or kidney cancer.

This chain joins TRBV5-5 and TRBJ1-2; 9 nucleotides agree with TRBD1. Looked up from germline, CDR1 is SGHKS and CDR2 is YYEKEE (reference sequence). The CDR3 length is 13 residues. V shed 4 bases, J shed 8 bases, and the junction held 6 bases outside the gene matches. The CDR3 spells CASSPGTGRGYTF. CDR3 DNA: TGTGCCAGCAGCCCCGGGACAGGGAGAGGCTACACCTTC.

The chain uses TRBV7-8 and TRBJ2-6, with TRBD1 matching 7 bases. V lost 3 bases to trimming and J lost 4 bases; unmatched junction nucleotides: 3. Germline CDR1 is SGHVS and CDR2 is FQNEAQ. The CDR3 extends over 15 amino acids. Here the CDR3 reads CASSFGTAGANVLTF. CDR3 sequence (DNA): TGTGCCAGCAGCTTCGGGACAGCAGGGGCCAACGTCCTGACTTTC.

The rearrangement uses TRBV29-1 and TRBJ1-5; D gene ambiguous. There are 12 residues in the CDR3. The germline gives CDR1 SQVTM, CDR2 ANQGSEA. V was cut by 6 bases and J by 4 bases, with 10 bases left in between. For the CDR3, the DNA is TGCAGCGTAGCACAGTTAAATCAGCCCCAGCATTTT. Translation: CSVAQLNQPQHF.

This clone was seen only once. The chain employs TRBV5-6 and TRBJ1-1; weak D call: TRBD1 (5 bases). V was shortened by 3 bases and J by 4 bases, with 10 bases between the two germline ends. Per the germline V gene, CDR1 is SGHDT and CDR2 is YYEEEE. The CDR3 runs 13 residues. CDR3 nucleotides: TGTGCCAGCAGCTCAGGGTCGGTCACTGAAGCTTTCTTT. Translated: CASSSGSVTEAFF.

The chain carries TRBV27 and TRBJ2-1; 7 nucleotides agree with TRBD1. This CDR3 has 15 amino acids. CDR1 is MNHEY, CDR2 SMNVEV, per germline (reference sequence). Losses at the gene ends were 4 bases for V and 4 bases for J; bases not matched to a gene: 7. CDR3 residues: CASSSRQGGYNEQFF. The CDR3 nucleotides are TGTGCCAGCAGTTCCCGACAGGGTGGATACAATGAGCAGTTCTTC.

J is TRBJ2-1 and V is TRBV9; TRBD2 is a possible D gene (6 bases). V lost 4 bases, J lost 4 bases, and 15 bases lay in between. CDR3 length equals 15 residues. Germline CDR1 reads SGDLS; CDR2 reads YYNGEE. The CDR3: CASSLRSGSYNEQFF. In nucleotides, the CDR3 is TGTGCCAGCAGCCTTCGGAGCGGGTCGTACAATGAGCAGTTCTTC.

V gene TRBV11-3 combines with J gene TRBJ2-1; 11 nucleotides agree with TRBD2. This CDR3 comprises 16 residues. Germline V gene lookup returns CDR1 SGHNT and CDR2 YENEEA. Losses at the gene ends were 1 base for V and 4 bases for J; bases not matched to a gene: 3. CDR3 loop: CASSLGLAGIYNEQFF. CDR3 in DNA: TGTGCCAGCAGCTTAGGACTAGCGGGGATATACAATGAGCAGTTCTTC.

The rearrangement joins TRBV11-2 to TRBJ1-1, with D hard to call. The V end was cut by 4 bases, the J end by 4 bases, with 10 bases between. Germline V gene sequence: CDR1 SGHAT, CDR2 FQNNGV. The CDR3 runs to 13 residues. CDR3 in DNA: TGTGCCAGCAGCTACCGGGGAGGCACTGAAGCTTTCTTT. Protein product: CASSYRGGTEAFF.

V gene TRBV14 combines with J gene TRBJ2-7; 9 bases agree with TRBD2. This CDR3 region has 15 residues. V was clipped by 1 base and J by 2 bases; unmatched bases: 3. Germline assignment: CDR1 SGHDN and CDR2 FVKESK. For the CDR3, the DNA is TGTGCCAGCAGCCAAGGGCTAGCGGGGCCCTACGAGCAGTACTTC. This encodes CASSQGLAGPYEQYF.

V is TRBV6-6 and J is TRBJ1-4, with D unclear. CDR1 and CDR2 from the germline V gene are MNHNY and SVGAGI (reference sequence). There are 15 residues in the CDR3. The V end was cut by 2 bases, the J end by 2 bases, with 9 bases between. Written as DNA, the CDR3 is TGTGCCAGCAGTTACAACACGGATACTAATGAAAAACTGTTTTTT. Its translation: CASSYNTDTNEKLFF.

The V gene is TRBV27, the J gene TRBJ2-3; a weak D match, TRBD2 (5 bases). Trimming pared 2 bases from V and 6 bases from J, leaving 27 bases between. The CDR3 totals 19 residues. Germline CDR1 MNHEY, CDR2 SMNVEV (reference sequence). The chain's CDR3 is CASSLGGGGSTVRIDTQYF. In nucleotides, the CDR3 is TGTGCCAGCAGTTTAGGTGGAGGAGGATCGACCGTCCGCATCGATACGCAGTATTTT.

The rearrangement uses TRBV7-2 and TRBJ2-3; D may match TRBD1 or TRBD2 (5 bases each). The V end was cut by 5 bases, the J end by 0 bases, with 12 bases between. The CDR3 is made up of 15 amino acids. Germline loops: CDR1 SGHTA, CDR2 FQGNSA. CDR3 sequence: CASSLGELSTDTQYF. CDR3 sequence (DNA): TGTGCCAGCAGCCTGGGGGAACTAAGCACAGATACGCAGTATTTT.

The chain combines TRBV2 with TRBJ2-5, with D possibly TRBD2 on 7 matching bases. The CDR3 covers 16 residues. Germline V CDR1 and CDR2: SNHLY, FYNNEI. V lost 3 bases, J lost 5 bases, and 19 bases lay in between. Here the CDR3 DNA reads TGTGCCAGCAGTGAGACAGGCGGCGGGAGAGGGGAGACCCAGTACTTC. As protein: CASSETGGGRGETQYF.

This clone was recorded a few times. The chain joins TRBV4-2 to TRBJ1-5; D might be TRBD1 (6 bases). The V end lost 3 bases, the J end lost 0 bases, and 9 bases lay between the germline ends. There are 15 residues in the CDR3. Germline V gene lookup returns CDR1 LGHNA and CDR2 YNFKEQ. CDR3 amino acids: CASSQPGVSNQPQHF. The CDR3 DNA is TGTGCCAGCAGCCAGCCAGGGGTTAGCAATCAGCCCCAGCATTTT.

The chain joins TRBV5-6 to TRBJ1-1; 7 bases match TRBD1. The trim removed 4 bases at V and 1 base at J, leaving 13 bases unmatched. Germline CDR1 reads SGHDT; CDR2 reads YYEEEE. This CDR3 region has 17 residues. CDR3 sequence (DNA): TGTGCCAGCAGCCCATTCTCAGGGGGAAAAAGGAACACTGAAGCTTTCTTT. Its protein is CASSPFSGGKRNTEAFF.

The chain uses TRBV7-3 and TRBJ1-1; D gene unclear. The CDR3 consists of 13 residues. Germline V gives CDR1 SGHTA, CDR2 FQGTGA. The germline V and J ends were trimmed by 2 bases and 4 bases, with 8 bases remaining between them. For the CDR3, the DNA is TGTGCCAGCAGCTTAGCTGGGGTCACTGAAGCTTTCTTT. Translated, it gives CASSLAGVTEAFF.

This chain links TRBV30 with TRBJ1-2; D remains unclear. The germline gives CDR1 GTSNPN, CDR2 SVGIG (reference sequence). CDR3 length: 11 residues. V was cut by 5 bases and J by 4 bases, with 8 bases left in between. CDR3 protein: CAWRYVYGYTF. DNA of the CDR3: TGTGCCTGGCGTTACGTCTATGGCTACACCTTC.

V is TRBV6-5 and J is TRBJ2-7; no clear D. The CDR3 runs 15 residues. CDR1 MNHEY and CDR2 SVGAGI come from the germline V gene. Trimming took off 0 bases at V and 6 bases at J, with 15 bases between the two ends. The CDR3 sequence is CASSYSMAFLAEQYF. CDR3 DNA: TGTGCCAGCAGTTACTCGATGGCCTTCCTCGCCGAGCAGTACTTC.

This chain's CDR3 is CASSLSRDYEQYF. The CDR3 DNA sequence: TGTGCCAGCAGCTTAAGCAGAGACTACGAGCAGTACTTC. The V gene is TRBV7-8, the J gene TRBJ2-7; D is uncertain. Trimming cost V 2 bases and J 3 bases, with 8 bases left between them. Germline CDR1 SGHVS, CDR2 FQNEAQ. CDR3 length: 13 residues.

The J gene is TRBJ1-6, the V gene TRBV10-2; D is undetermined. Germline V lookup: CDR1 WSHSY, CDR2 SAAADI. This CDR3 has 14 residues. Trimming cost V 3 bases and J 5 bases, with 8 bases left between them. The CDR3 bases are TGCGCCAGCAGTGAAAACAGAGATAATTCACCCCTCCACTTT. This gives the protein CASSENRDNSPLHF.

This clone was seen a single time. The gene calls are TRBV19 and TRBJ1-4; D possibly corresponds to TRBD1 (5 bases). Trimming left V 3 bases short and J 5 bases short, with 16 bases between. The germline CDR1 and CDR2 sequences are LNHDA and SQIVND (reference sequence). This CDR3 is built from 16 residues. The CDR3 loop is CASSIVGQGENEKLFF. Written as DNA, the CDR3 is TGTGCCAGTAGTATTGTGGGGCAGGGCGAGAATGAAAAACTGTTTTTT. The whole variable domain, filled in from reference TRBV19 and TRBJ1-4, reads DGGITQSPKYLFRKEGQNVTLSCEQNLNHDAMYWYRQDPGQGLRLIYYSQIVNDFQKGDIAEGYSVSREKKESFPLTVTSAQKNPTAFYLCASSIVGQGENEKLFFGSGTQLSVL.

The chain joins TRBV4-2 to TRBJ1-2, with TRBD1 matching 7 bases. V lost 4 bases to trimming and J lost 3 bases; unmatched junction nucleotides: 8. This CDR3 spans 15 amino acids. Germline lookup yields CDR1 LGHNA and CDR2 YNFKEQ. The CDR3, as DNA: TGTGCCAGCAGCCCACAGGGGAGGGAGGACTATGGCTACACCTTC. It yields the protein CASSPQGREDYGYTF.

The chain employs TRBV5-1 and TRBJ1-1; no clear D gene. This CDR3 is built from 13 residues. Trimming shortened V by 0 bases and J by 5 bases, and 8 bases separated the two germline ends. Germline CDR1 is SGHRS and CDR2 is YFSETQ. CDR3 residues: CASSLAPRTEAFF. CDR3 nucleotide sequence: TGCGCCAGCAGCTTGGCCCCGAGAACTGAAGCTTTCTTT.

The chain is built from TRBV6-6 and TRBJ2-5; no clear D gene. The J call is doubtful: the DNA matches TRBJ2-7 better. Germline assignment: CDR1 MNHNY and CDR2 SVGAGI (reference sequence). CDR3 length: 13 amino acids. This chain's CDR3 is CASSYGSWGEQYF. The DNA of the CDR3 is TGTGCCAGCAGTTATGGGTCCTGGGGCGAGCAGTACTTC.

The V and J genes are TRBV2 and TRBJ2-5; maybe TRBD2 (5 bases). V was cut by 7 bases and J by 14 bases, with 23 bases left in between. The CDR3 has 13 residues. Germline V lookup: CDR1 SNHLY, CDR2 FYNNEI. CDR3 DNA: TGTGCCAGCACTTTCGAGGGTCCCACCCGAGACTACTTC. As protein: CASTFEGPTRDYF.

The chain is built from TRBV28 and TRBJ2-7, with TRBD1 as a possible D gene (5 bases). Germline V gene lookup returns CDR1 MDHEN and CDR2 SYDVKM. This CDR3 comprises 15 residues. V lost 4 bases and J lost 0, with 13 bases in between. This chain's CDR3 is CASSYDSLNSYEQYF. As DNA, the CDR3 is TGTGCCAGCAGTTATGACAGTCTCAACTCCTACGAGCAGTACTTC.

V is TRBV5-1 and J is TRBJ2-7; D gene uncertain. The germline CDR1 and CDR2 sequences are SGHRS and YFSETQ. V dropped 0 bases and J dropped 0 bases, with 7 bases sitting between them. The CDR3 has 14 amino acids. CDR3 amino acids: CASSLDPSSYEQYF. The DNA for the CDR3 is TGCGCCAGCAGCTTGGACCCTAGCTCCTACGAGCAGTACTTC. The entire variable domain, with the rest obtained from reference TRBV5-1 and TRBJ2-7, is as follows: KAGVTQTPRYLIKTRGQQVTLSCSPISGHRSVSWYQQTPGQGLQFLFEYFSETQRNKGNFPGRFSGRQFSNSRSEMNVSTLELGDSALYLCASSLDPSSYEQYFGPGTRLTVT.